Presented here are 24 T cell receptor beta chains from one specimen sequenced in a study of esophageal squamous cell carcinoma under preoperative chemotherapy. Sample time point: after preoperative PTX-NDP chemotherapy. TCRdb reprocessed the PCR reads with MiXCR, giving one entry per CDR3 protein. This table holds around 34,000 distinct CDR3 sequences, approximately 55% found once. The sample here was taken from a patient given preoperative chemotherapy. These receptors originate from a human donor with esophageal squamous cell carcinoma. The donor label of this sample is uncertain.

About this clonotype itself: No conserved phenylalanine or tryptophan ends this CDR3, so it is likely a read error. This rearrangement joins TRBV7-7 to TRBJ2-5; perhaps D is TRBD1 or TRBD2 (5 bases each). V was trimmed by 6 bases and J by 4 bases, leaving 12 bases between them. CDR3 length equals 13 residues. CDR1 and CDR2 from the germline V gene are SSHAT and FNYEAQ (reference sequence). CDR3 in amino acids: CASSPGLGETQYS. The CDR3 region has the DNA TGTGCCAGCAGTCCGGGGCTGGGAGAGACCCAGTACTCC.

The chain recombines TRBV6-1 with TRBJ2-1, with 7 positions matching TRBD1. V dropped 4 bases and J dropped 3; count of bases not matched to a gene: 9. CDR3 length: 16 amino acids. The germline V gene encodes CDR1 MNHNS and CDR2 SASEGT. The CDR3 sequence is CASSGRQGRDYNEQFF. The DNA of the CDR3 is TGTGCCAGCAGTGGCAGACAGGGACGGGACTACAATGAGCAGTTCTTC.

This clonotype is labeled medium-sized (0.01 to 0.1%). A much larger clone differs from this one at a single base, so this may be a read error. The chain combines TRBV7-2 with TRBJ2-5; perhaps TRBD1 as D (6 bases). The CDR3 is 16 residues long. Germline CDR1 SGHTA, CDR2 FQGNSA. The germline V and J ends were trimmed by 1 base and 11 bases, with 23 bases remaining between them. CDR3 nucleotide sequence: TGTGCCAGCAGCTTAGAGGCCTACCAGGGGTCCGATGAGCAGTACTTC. Protein: CASSLEAYQGSDEQYF.

With respect to this clonotype: The germline gene is not matched at one end of the junction; a read error may be the cause. The chain has TRBV12-3 or TRBV12-4 and TRBJ2-4; D possibly matches TRBD1 or TRBD2 (7 bases each). The CDR3 covers 14 residues. The CDR3 spells CRVRGAGAKDTQYF. The CDR3 nucleotides are TGCCGCGTCAGGGGGGCGGGAGCCAAAGACACGCAGTACTTC.

The chain employs TRBV12-3 or TRBV12-4 and TRBJ2-5; D possibly uses TRBD1 or TRBD2 (6 bases each). V was shortened by 2 bases and J by 5 bases, with 9 bases between the two germline ends. The CDR3 length is 13 residues. DNA for the CDR3: TGTGCCAGCAGTTTAACAGGGAGGGAGACCCAGTACTTC. Residues: CASSLTGRETQYF.

Regarding this clonotype: Possible read error: a much larger clone is one base away. The chain employs TRBV19 and TRBJ2-5, with 13 bases lining up with TRBD2. With 3 bases clipped from V and 11 bases from J, the junction kept 9 bases outside the gene matches. The germline gives CDR1 LNHDA, CDR2 SQIVND (reference sequence). The CDR3 length is 15 residues. The CDR3 DNA reads as TGTGCCAGTAGTATTCTACTAGCGGGGGGGGGTGAGCAGTACTTC. This translates into CASSILLAGGGEQYF.

The V call is TRBV7-3, the J call TRBJ2-4, with 8 bases matching TRBD2. CDR3 length: 17 amino acids. The germline V gene encodes CDR1 SGHTA and CDR2 FQGTGA. J gave up 13 bases and V 5 bases, and 22 bases lay outside the gene matches. DNA for the CDR3: TGTGCCAGCAGCCGCGAACTGGGGCGGGGGGCCAAAAATACGCAGTACTTC. This translates into CASSRELGRGAKNTQYF.

Many counts were recorded for this clonotype. The rearrangement links TRBV12-3 or TRBV12-4 to TRBJ2-1; 7 bases fit TRBD1. V dropped 6 bases and J dropped 10; count of bases not matched to a gene: 12. This CDR3 is 14 amino acids long. The CDR3 spells CASRKTGSGYEQFF. The CDR3 coding sequence is TGTGCCAGCAGGAAGACAGGGTCTGGCTACGAGCAGTTCTTC.

This clonotype showed up many times. This chain connects TRBV7-9 to TRBJ2-3; D is possibly TRBD1 (5 bases). V dropped 8 bases and J dropped 3 bases, with 6 bases sitting between them. Per germline, CDR1 SEHNR and CDR2 FQNEAQ (reference sequence). The CDR3 is 11 amino acids. CDR3 sequence: CASQGTDTQYF. CDR3 sequence (DNA): TGTGCCAGCCAGGGAACAGATACGCAGTATTTT.

The rearrangement links TRBV24-1 to TRBJ2-4, with D possibly being TRBD2 (5 bases). TRBJ2-1 explains the end of the DNA better; the J call may be wrong. The CDR3 consists of 14 residues. The germline gives CDR1 KGHDR, CDR2 SFDVKD. CDR3 amino acids: CATSDLGDQETQFF. CDR3 nucleotides: TGTGCCACCAGTGATCTGGGAGATCAAGAGACCCAGTTCTTC.

CDR3 loop: CASTLTTGLVGGNQANEQFF. The CDR3 bases are TGTGCCAGCACCTTGACGACAGGGCTTGTCGGGGGGAATCAAGCCAATGAGCAGTTCTTC. This chain connects TRBV7-9 to TRBJ2-1; D tentatively reads TRBD1 or TRBD2 (7 bases each). There are 20 residues in the CDR3. Trimming cost V 7 bases and J 6 bases, with 34 bases left between them. Germline-derived CDR1 and CDR2 are SEHNR and FQNEAQ (reference sequence). Combining the CDR3 with reference TRBV7-9 and TRBJ2-1 gives the whole variable domain DTGVSQNPRHKITKRGQNVTFRCDPISEHNRLYWYRQTLGQGPEFLTYFQNEAQLEKSRLLSDRFSAERPKGSFSTLEIQRTEQGDSAMYLCASTLTTGLVGGNQANEQFFGPGTRLTVL.

The chain uses TRBV5-1 and TRBJ2-4; possible D gene TRBD2, 5 bases. The CDR3 is 19 residues long. V was trimmed by 4 bases and J by 12 bases, leaving 35 bases between them. Germline CDR1 reads SGHRS; CDR2 reads YFSETQ. CDR3 loop: CASSAEAGPGVRAQETQYF. DNA for the CDR3: TGCGCCAGCAGCGCCGAAGCCGGGCCCGGGGTCCGTGCCCAAGAGACTCAGTACTTC. The full variable domain, rest sourced from reference TRBV5-1 and TRBJ2-4, is KAGVTQTPRYLIKTRGQQVTLSCSPISGHRSVSWYQQTPGQGLQFLFEYFSETQRNKGNFPGRFSGRQFSNSRSEMNVSTLELGDSALYLCASSAEAGPGVRAQETQYFGAGTRLSVL.

There are a few counts of this clonotype. The chain recombines TRBV11-3 with TRBJ2-5, with 10 bases fitting TRBD1. The J call may be mistaken, given a closer DNA end match to TRBJ2-7. The germline gives CDR1 SGHNT, CDR2 YENEEA. The CDR3 covers 16 residues. As DNA, the CDR3 is TGTGCCAGCAGCTCCGTAGGACAGGGGGTTTCCTACGAGCAGTACTTC. Its translation is CASSSVGQGVSYEQYF.

The sample holds many counts of this clonotype. The chain couples TRBV7-2 to TRBJ1-1, with 7 bases aligning to TRBD1. V shed 1 base, J shed 4 bases, and the junction held 0 bases outside the gene matches. CDR3 length: 13 amino acids. Looked up from germline, CDR1 is SGHTA and CDR2 is FQGNSA. This chain's CDR3 is CASSLGQGTEAFF. In DNA, the CDR3 is TGTGCCAGCAGCTTAGGACAGGGCACTGAAGCTTTCTTT.

V is TRBV7-2 and J is TRBJ2-3; 8 bases map to TRBD2. The DNA matches TRBJ2-5 better at its end, which makes the J call doubtful. The V gene's germline CDR1 is SGHTA and CDR2 FQGNSA. The CDR3 runs 16 residues. The CDR3 DNA sequence: TGTGCCAGCGCGGGCCGGGGGGGGCGGGGCACAGATACCCAGTACTTC. Translated: CASAGRGGRGTDTQYF.

This clonotype has a single count. The chain uses TRBV12-2 and TRBJ2-5; the table's D call of TRBD1 was not tested on the DNA. TRBV12-2 is noted as a pseudogene. There are 18 residues in the CDR3. The CDR3 sequence is CAGFLAGLGGRAQETQYF. CDR3 coding DNA: TGCGCGGGTTTCTTAGCGGGGCTCGGGGGCCGTGCGCAGGAGACCCAGTACTTC.

This clonotype is categorized as medium-sized. The chain couples TRBV7-2 to TRBJ2-5; D unresolved. Trimming took off 5 bases at V and 3 bases at J, with 10 bases between the two ends. Germline loops: CDR1 SGHTA, CDR2 FQGNSA. The CDR3 is made up of 13 amino acids. CDR3 DNA: TGTGCCAGCAGCATTATGGCAGAAGAGACCCAGTACTTC. It encodes CASSIMAEETQYF.

The chain is built from TRBV18 and TRBJ2-3; D may be TRBD2 (6 bases). The J call may not be correct, given that the DNA end is closer to TRBJ2-1. The CDR3 runs to 14 residues. Germline V gene data show CDR1 as KGHSH and CDR2 as LQKENI. CDR3: CASSPRVEGNEQFF. DNA of the CDR3: TGTGCCAGCTCGCCCAGGGTGGAGGGCAATGAGCAGTTCTTC.

This clonotype was detected many times. This may be a read error: a much more frequent sequence differs by one nucleotide. The J gene is TRBJ2-1, the V gene TRBV6-5, with D tentatively TRBD1 or TRBD2 (5 bases each). Germline CDR1 MNHEY, CDR2 SVGAGI. The CDR3 sequence is 14 residues long. Trimming removed 6 bases from V and 10 bases from J, with 19 bases in between. CDR3 protein: CASSVTRGGDEQFF. In DNA form, the CDR3 reads TGTGCCAGCAGCGTCACAAGGGGTGGGGACGAGCAGTTCTTC.

The chain carries TRBV7-6 and TRBJ2-3; a possible D gene is TRBD2 (7 bases). CDR1 and CDR2 from the germline V gene are SGHVS and FNYEAQ. This CDR3 spans 14 amino acids. The CDR3 sequence: CGVSWGGATDTQYF. The CDR3 DNA reads TGTGGCGTCTCCTGGGGGGGGGCCACAGACACTCAGTATTTT.

About this clonotype: At one of its ends the junction is not consistent with the germline gene, which may arise from a read error. This sequence joins TRBV7-2 and TRBJ2-3; 7 bases align to TRBD2. The germline gives CDR1 SGHTA, CDR2 FQGNSA. The CDR3 extends over 16 amino acids. The chain's CDR3 is CASSVTGRGVTDTQYF. CDR3 bases: TGTGCCAGCAGCGTAACGGGGAGGGGCGTCACAGATACGCAGTACTTT.

Judged by abundance, this clonotype is medium-sized. The chain carries TRBV7-2 and TRBJ2-7; D unclear. In germline, CDR1 is SGHTA, CDR2 FQGNSA. The V end was cut by 1 base, the J end by 5 bases, with 12 bases between. The CDR3 runs to 14 residues. CDR3 loop: CASSLGVGRDEQYF. The CDR3 DNA follows: TGTGCCAGCAGCTTAGGGGTGGGTCGGGACGAGCAGTACTTC.

This clonotype showed up many times. The chain links TRBV7-6 to TRBJ2-7; no clear D gene. The V end was cut by 1 base, the J end by 2 bases, with 9 bases between. CDR1 is SGHVS, CDR2 FNYEAQ, per germline. The CDR3 covers 14 residues. CDR3 region: CASSLGDSTYEQYF. For the CDR3, the DNA is TGTGCCAGCAGCTTAGGAGATTCCACCTACGAGCAGTACTTC.

V and J are TRBV7-2 and TRBJ2-3; D not resolved. V was cut by 5 bases and J by 2 bases, with 8 bases left in between. The CDR3 extends over 13 amino acids. Germline V gene lookup returns CDR1 SGHTA and CDR2 FQGNSA. CDR3 DNA: TGTGCCAGCAGCCGAAGAGCCACAGATACGCAGTATTTT. It yields the protein CASSRRATDTQYF.